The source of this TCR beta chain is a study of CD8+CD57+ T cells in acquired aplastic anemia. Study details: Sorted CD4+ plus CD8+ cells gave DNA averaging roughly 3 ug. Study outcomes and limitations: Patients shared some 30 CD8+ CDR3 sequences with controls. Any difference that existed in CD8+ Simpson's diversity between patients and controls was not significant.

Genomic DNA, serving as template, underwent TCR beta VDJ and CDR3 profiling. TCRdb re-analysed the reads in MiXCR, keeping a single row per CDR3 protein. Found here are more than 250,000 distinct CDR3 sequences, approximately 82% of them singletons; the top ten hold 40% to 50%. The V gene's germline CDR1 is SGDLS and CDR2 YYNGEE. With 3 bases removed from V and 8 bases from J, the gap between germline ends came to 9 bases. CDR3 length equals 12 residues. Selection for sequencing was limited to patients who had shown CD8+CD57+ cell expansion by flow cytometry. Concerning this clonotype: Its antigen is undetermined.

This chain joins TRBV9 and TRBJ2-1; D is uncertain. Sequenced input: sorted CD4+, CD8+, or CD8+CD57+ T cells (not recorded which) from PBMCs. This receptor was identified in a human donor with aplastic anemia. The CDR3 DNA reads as TGTGCCAGCAGCGGGATGGCGTATGAGCAGTTCTTC. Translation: CASSGMAYEQFF.